The 8 T cell receptor beta chains below all came from one sample that was sequenced in a study of T cell responses to AZD1222 COVID-19 vaccine. TCRdb's table, derived via immunoSEQ multiplex PCR, lists solely in-frame clones and lacks some. The table shows 150,000 to 200,000 clones, with more than 75% occurring only once. The material sequenced was peripheral blood, taken on day 0 of MenACWY control vaccination. The receptors come from an adult in good health.

In its sample, this clone was seen a few times. The V call is TRBV28, the J call TRBJ1-5; D possibly corresponds to TRBD1 (5 bases). Germline V gene lookup returns CDR1 MDHEN and CDR2 SYDVKM. The ends were cut back, 5 bases at V and 7 bases at J, with 9 bases in the middle. The CDR3 loop spans 12 amino acids. In DNA form, the CDR3 reads TGTGCCAGCAGTCAGGGTGAGCAGCCCCAGCATTTT. Translated, it gives CASSQGEQPQHF. The whole variable domain, filled in from reference TRBV28 and TRBJ1-5, reads DVKVTQSSRYLVKRTGEKVFLECVQDMDHENMFWYRQDPGLGLRLIYFSYDVKMKEKGDIPEGYSVSREKKERFSLILESASTNQTSMYLCASSQGEQPQHFGDGTRLSIL.

The chain uses TRBV11-3 and TRBJ2-1, with TRBD1 identical over 8 bases. Germline V gene sequence: CDR1 SGHNT, CDR2 YENEEA. Trimming at V came to 6 bases and at J to 11 bases, leaving 9 bases not matched to a gene. The CDR3 is made up of 13 amino acids. CDR3 coding DNA: TGTGCCAGCAGTAAAATTACAGGGGGTAAGCAGTTCTTC. Amino acids: CASSKITGGKQFF.

The V call is TRBV28, the J call TRBJ2-7; D perhaps matches TRBD1 (5 bases). V was pared by 5 bases and J by 2 bases, with 22 bases between. The CDR3 is 17 amino acids. Germline V CDR1 and CDR2: MDHEN, SYDVKM. The CDR3 DNA is TGTGCCAGCAGTCTACCGCCCCACGGACAAAAAACCTACGAGCAGTACTTC. Translated: CASSLPPHGQKTYEQYF.

The sample holds one count of this clone. The chain employs TRBV7-2 and TRBJ2-5; 9 bases align to TRBD2. CDR1 SGHTA and CDR2 FQGNSA come from the germline V gene. V was clipped by 5 bases and J by 6 bases; unmatched bases: 7. CDR3 size: 14 residues. The CDR3: CASSLLAGGQTQYF. The CDR3 bases are TGTGCCAGCAGCCTATTGGCGGGAGGGCAGACCCAGTACTTC.

The chain employs TRBV19 and TRBJ2-7; maybe TRBD2 (6 bases). Trimming left V 3 bases short and J 5 bases short, with 14 bases between. The CDR3 is 14 amino acids. Germline lookup yields CDR1 LNHDA and CDR2 SQIVND (reference sequence). CDR3 nucleotides: TGTGCCAGTAGTATTTGGGACTCCGCGGACGAGCAGTACTTC. Translated: CASSIWDSADEQYF.

V usage is TRBV6-2 or TRBV6-3 and J usage is TRBJ2-1; 7 nucleotides agree with TRBD2. The junction had 5 bases not matched to a gene; V was cut back by 6 bases and J by 6 bases. CDR1 is MNHEY, CDR2 SVGEGT, per germline. The CDR3 extends over 13 amino acids. The CDR3 loop is CASSSSGSNEQFF. The DNA for the CDR3 is TGTGCCAGCAGCTCTAGCGGCAGCAATGAGCAGTTCTTC.

The chain recombines TRBV10-3 with TRBJ1-2; D possibly corresponds to TRBD1 (5 bases). Germline loops: CDR1 ENHRY, CDR2 SYGVKD. The CDR3 contains 13 residues. V dropped 7 bases and J dropped 0 bases, with 9 bases sitting between them. The CDR3, as DNA: TGTGCCATCATGGGGGGTGCTAACTATGGCTACACCTTC. Translation: CAIMGGANYGYTF.

This rearrangement joins TRBV6-4 to TRBJ2-3; no firm D call. V was cut by 2 bases and J by 2 bases, with 2 bases left in between. Germline V gene lookup returns CDR1 MRHNA and CDR2 SNTAGT. The CDR3 extends over 12 amino acids. The CDR3 DNA is TGTGCCAGCAGTGACAACACAGATACGCAGTATTTT. Translated: CASSDNTDTQYF.